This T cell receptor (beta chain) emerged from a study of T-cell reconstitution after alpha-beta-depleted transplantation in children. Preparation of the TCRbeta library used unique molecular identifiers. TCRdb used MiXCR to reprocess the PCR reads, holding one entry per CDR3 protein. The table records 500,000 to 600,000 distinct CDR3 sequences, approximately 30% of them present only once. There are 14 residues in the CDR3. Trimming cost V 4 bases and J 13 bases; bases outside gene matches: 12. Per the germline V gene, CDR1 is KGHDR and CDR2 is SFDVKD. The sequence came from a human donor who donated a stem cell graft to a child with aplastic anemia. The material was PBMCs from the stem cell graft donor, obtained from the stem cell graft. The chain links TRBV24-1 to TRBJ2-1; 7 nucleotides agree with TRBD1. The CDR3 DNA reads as TGTGCCACCAGTGACCAGGATGAGGGGGCTACACAGTTCTTC. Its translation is CATSDQDEGATQFF.